The 30 T cell receptor beta chains below come from one sample, sequenced in a study of vaccination effects on CD4 cells after COVID-19. Sequencing was preceded by expansion of antigen-specific CD4+ T cells with viral peptide pools in the ViraFEST assay. Subsequent to a culture period of nine to ten days, CD4+ T cells were isolated. All participants had two doses of either the BNT162b2 or mRNA-1273 vaccine. Repertoires were generated with immunoSEQ multiplex PCR, while TCRdb's copy carries only in-frame clones and drops some. Among about 69,000 clones listed, roughly 76% were seen once. No antigen has been assigned to these receptors. This specimen was CD4+ T cells from PBMCs cultured with HCoV-OC43 spike peptides, taken after COVID-19 vaccination. The subset: HCoV-OC43 spike overlapping peptide pool stimulation. Source of these receptors: a human donor who received a COVID-19 vaccine.

The chain has TRBV9 and TRBJ2-2; TRBD2 matches 14 bases. The CDR3 totals 16 residues. Germline CDR1 reads SGDLS; CDR2 reads YYNGEE. With 4 bases clipped from V and 6 bases from J, the junction kept 5 bases outside the gene matches. The CDR3, as DNA: TGTGCCAGCAGCACCCGACTAGCGGGGGGGTCCGGGGAGCTGTTTTTT. Residues: CASSTRLAGGSGELFF.

A few counts support this clone. The chain combines TRBV7-9 with TRBJ2-7; 7 nucleotides agree with TRBD1. Germline lookup yields CDR1 SEHNR and CDR2 FQNEAQ (reference sequence). The CDR3 consists of 14 residues. V shed 5 bases and J 4 bases; nucleotides not matched to a gene: 8. DNA for the CDR3: TGTGCCAGCAGCCCAGGGGACAGAATTTACGAGCAGTACGTC. This sequence encodes CASSPGDRIYEQYV.

This CDR3 is CASSFSPTSGGDNEQFF. The CDR3 DNA reads TGTGCCAGTAGTTTTTCCCCGACTAGCGGGGGGGACAATGAGCAGTTCTTC. The chain recombines TRBV19 with TRBJ2-1; 14 bases match TRBD2. Germline assignment: CDR1 LNHDA and CDR2 SQIVND (reference sequence). The CDR3 has 17 residues. V shed 5 bases, J shed 5 bases, and the junction held 8 bases outside the gene matches.

The CDR3 spells CASSKGTFTDTQYF. The CDR3 DNA reads TGTGCCAGCAGCAAGGGGACTTTTACAGATACGCAGTATTTT. The J gene is TRBJ2-3, the V gene TRBV5-4; D may be TRBD2 (6 bases). V gave up 4 bases and J gave up 3 bases, with 12 bases separating them. CDR3 length: 14 amino acids. The germline V gene has CDR1 SGHNT and CDR2 YYREEE (reference sequence). Filled out from reference TRBV5-4 and TRBJ2-3, the complete variable domain reads ETGVTQSPTHLIKTRGQQVTLRCSSQSGHNTVSWYQQALGQGPQFIFQYYREEENGRGNFPPRFSGLQFPNYSSELNVNALELDDSALYLCASSKGTFTDTQYFGPGTRLTVL.

The chain carries TRBV2 and TRBJ1-1, with D perhaps matching TRBD1 (6 bases). V gave up 7 bases and J gave up 5 bases, with 17 bases separating them. Germline CDR1 SNHLY, CDR2 FYNNEI. The CDR3 totals 14 residues. CDR3 in DNA: TGTGCCAGCACCACGGCGGGGGGGCTGACTGAAGCTTTCTTT. This sequence encodes CASTTAGGLTEAFF.

V gene TRBV6-5 combines with J gene TRBJ2-7; possible D gene TRBD1, 5 bases. CDR3 length: 12 residues. Germline V gives CDR1 MNHEY, CDR2 SVGAGI. V lost 4 bases and J 7 bases, leaving 11 bases between the germline ends. The CDR3 DNA reads as TGTGCCAGCAGTTTCAGGGCCTTGGAGCAGTACGTC. This translates into CASSFRALEQYV.

The CDR3: CASSSPPGHPSGNTIYF. Here the CDR3 DNA reads TGTGCCAGCAGCTCTCCACCTGGACATCCCTCTGGAAACACCATATATTTT. This chain joins TRBV5-5 and TRBJ1-3; TRBD1 is a possible D gene (5 bases). V was pared by 3 bases and J by 0 bases, with 16 bases between. Germline loops: CDR1 SGHKS, CDR2 YYEKEE (reference sequence). CDR3 size: 17 residues.

The CDR3, as DNA: TGCAGCGGTCGACACACGAACACTGAAGCTTTCTTT. Translation: CSGRHTNTEAFF. The genes are TRBV29-1 and TRBJ1-1; D call uncertain. The CDR3 runs to 12 residues. In germline, CDR1 is SQVTM, CDR2 ANQGSEA. Trimming shortened V by 7 bases and J by 1 base, and 10 bases separated the two germline ends.

This chain links TRBV11-1 with TRBJ2-1; D gene ambiguous. The germline V gene has CDR1 SGHAT and CDR2 FQDESV (reference sequence). The CDR3 spans 14 residues. The V gene lost 3 bases and the J gene lost 5 bases, with 11 bases spanning the gap. The DNA of the CDR3 is TGTGCCAGCAGCTTGCATCCGAGTAACAATGAGCAGTTCTTC. The encoded protein is CASSLHPSNNEQFF.

J is TRBJ1-4 and V is TRBV19; D ambiguous. CDR1 is LNHDA, CDR2 SQIVND, per germline (reference sequence). The V and J ends lost 5 bases and 0 bases respectively, with 16 bases between them. The CDR3 is 17 residues long. CDR3 in amino acids: CASSPRPAGATNEKLFF. Written as DNA, the CDR3 is TGTGCCAGTAGTCCAAGACCCGCTGGCGCAACTAATGAAAAACTGTTTTTT.

The chain carries TRBV30 and TRBJ2-1; D is possibly TRBD1 (6 bases). CDR1 is GTSNPN, CDR2 SVGIG, per germline (reference sequence). V lost 0 bases and J 1 base, leaving 10 bases between the germline ends. The CDR3 runs 15 residues. The CDR3 sequence: CAWSVQGGSYNEQFF. The CDR3 coding sequence is TGTGCCTGGAGTGTACAGGGTGGGTCCTACAATGAGCAGTTCTTC.

The CDR3 DNA reads as TGTGCCAGCAGTTTTCTGGGACAGGGGGCGGTAAGCTATGGCTACACCTTC. Translating it yields CASSFLGQGAVSYGYTF. The V gene is TRBV27, the J gene TRBJ1-2, with 12 bases that match TRBD1. Germline assignment: CDR1 MNHEY and CDR2 SMNVEV (reference sequence). V shed 3 bases and J 4 bases; nucleotides not matched to a gene: 9. The CDR3 loop spans 17 amino acids.

V usage is TRBV3-1 (or the pseudogene TRBV3-2) and J usage is TRBJ2-1; 9 bases map to TRBD1. Germline V CDR1 and CDR2: LGHDT, YNNKEL (reference sequence). V lost 1 base and J lost 10; bases outside the gene matches: 14. The CDR3 has 17 residues. This chain's CDR3 is CASSQGGIYRGLREQFF. The CDR3 DNA reads as TGTGCCAGCAGCCAAGGAGGGATCTACAGGGGGCTAAGGGAGCAGTTCTTC.

This chain uses TRBV28 with TRBJ2-5, with D possibly called TRBD1 or TRBD2 (5 bases each). The V end was cut by 5 bases, the J end by 2 bases, with 9 bases between. Germline values: CDR1 MDHEN, CDR2 SYDVKM. CDR3 length: 13 amino acids. CDR3 amino acids: CASSKGPQETQYF. CDR3 bases: TGTGCCAGCAGTAAGGGACCTCAAGAGACCCAGTACTTC.

There are a few counts of this clone. This rearrangement joins TRBV3-1 (or the pseudogene TRBV3-2) to TRBJ1-1, with D unclear. V dropped 3 bases and J dropped 6 bases, with 8 bases sitting between them. CDR3 length: 12 amino acids. Germline V gene lookup returns CDR1 LGHDT and CDR2 YNNKEL (reference sequence). The CDR3 DNA reads as TGTGCCAGCAGCCAGTCTGGGGCTGAAGCTTTCTTT. This codes for CASSQSGAEAFF.

The CDR3 region has the DNA TGTGCCAGCAGCGACAGGACTAGCGGGGGTGAGCAGTACGTC. Amino acids: CASSDRTSGGEQYV. V and J are TRBV5-4 and TRBJ2-7; TRBD2 aligns across 13 bases. CDR3 size: 14 residues. From germline, CDR1 is SGHNT and CDR2 YYREEE (reference sequence). With V trimmed by 4 bases and J by 7 bases, 5 bases remained unmatched.

This chain uses TRBV6-1 with TRBJ1-5, with D perhaps matching TRBD1 (6 bases). This CDR3 region has 13 residues. V was trimmed by 1 base and J by 6 bases, leaving 7 bases between them. Germline CDR1 and CDR2: MNHNS and SASEGT. CDR3 in amino acids: CASSEGGLQPQHF. Here the CDR3 DNA reads TGTGCCAGCAGTGAAGGGGGGCTTCAGCCCCAGCATTTT.

The genes are TRBV6-6 and TRBJ1-1, with TRBD1 matching over 8 bases. The CDR3 totals 14 residues. CDR1 and CDR2 (germline): MNHNY, SVGAGI (reference sequence). Germline trimming cut 4 bases from V and 4 bases from J; bases unmatched to any gene: 5. The CDR3 loop is CASSSTGAGTEAFF. For the CDR3, the DNA is TGTGCCAGCAGTTCGACAGGGGCAGGCACTGAAGCTTTCTTT.

V gene TRBV7-2 combines with J gene TRBJ2-3; no reliable D call. Trimming stripped 4 bases from V and 2 bases from J, with 22 bases between. CDR1 and CDR2 (germline): SGHTA, FQGNSA. This CDR3 spans 18 amino acids. The chain's CDR3 is CASSWWAPVLTLTDTQYF. In DNA, the CDR3 is TGTGCCAGCAGCTGGTGGGCACCGGTACTTACACTCACAGATACGCAGTATTTT.

The J gene is TRBJ2-7, the V gene TRBV5-1; D could derive from TRBD1 or TRBD2 (5 bases each). CDR3 length equals 14 residues. Germline V gene sequence: CDR1 SGHRS, CDR2 YFSETQ. Trimming left V 4 bases short and J 1 base short, with 12 bases between. As DNA, the CDR3 is TGCGCCAGCAGCCCCCGGGACGCATCCTACGAGCAGTACGTC. Protein sequence: CASSPRDASYEQYV.

J is TRBJ2-3 and V is TRBV19; D is perhaps TRBD2 (7 bases). The CDR3 totals 15 residues. Between the trimmed V and J ends, which lost 1 base and 4 bases, there was a span of 12 bases. Germline-derived CDR1 and CDR2 are LNHDA and SQIVND (reference sequence). As DNA, the CDR3 is TGTGCCAGTAGTATAGCCGGGGGGCGCTCAGATACGCAGTATTTT. It yields the protein CASSIAGGRSDTQYF.

Here the CDR3 reads CASSQAAGRTGELFF. The CDR3 DNA follows: TGTGCCAGCAGCCAGGCAGCGGGCAGGACCGGGGAGCTGTTTTTT. The rearrangement joins TRBV7-3 to TRBJ2-2; tentatively, D is TRBD2 (6 bases). V lost 5 bases to trimming and J lost 5 bases, with 15 bases between them. Germline V gene lookup returns CDR1 SGHTA and CDR2 FQGTGA. The CDR3 extends over 15 amino acids.

This CDR3 is CASRGTGRSGELFF. CDR3 nucleotide sequence: TGTGCCAGCAGAGGGACAGGGAGAAGCGGGGAGCTGTTTTTT. The chain couples TRBV6-5 to TRBJ2-2; TRBD1 agrees at 9 bases. Germline CDR1 is MNHEY and CDR2 is SVGAGI. CDR3 length: 14 amino acids. Trimming at V came to 6 bases and at J to 7 bases, leaving 6 bases not matched to a gene.

The genes are TRBV21-1 and TRBJ1-5; TRBD1 was called by the table and not checked on the DNA. TRBV21-1 is given as a pseudogene. This CDR3 region has 14 residues. The CDR3, as DNA: TGTGCCAGCAGCATGTGCAGGGCGAATCAGCCCCAGCATTTT. Translation: CASSMCRANQPQHF.

The CDR3 DNA sequence: TGCGCCAGCAGCTTGGAACCGGGGGCCCACACTGAAGCTTTCTTT. Translated: CASSLEPGAHTEAFF. The chain links TRBV5-1 to TRBJ1-1; D possibly corresponds to TRBD1 (6 bases). Per the germline V gene, CDR1 is SGHRS and CDR2 is YFSETQ. CDR3 length: 15 residues. V gave up 0 bases and J gave up 3 bases, with 12 bases separating them.

The V gene is TRBV12-3 or TRBV12-4, the J gene TRBJ2-5, with 7 nucleotides matching TRBD2. The CDR3 runs to 13 residues. The V gene end was trimmed by 8 bases and the J gene end by 2 bases; junction bases not matched to a gene: 5. CDR3 in DNA: TGTGCCAGCCATTGGGGGGGGCAAGAGACCCAGTACTTC. Translated, it gives CASHWGGQETQYF.

The chain carries TRBV30 and TRBJ2-3, with 7 nucleotides matching TRBD2. The trim removed 2 bases at V and 2 bases at J, leaving 4 bases unmatched. This CDR3 spans 14 amino acids. Germline V gene sequence: CDR1 GTSNPN, CDR2 SVGIG (reference sequence). CDR3 sequence (DNA): TGTGCCTGGAGTTATAGCGGGCTCACAGATACGCAGTATTTT. Translation: CAWSYSGLTDTQYF.

This clone was seen a few times. The rearrangement links TRBV19 to TRBJ2-5, with TRBD1 matching over 10 bases. CDR1 and CDR2 (germline): LNHDA, SQIVND (reference sequence). This CDR3 contains 14 residues. J gave up 5 bases and V 5 bases, and 5 bases lay outside the gene matches. The CDR3 coding sequence is TGTGCCAGTAGTGACAGGGGGCTTCAGGAGACCCAGTACTTC. Translated, it gives CASSDRGLQETQYF.

This chain joins TRBV28 and TRBJ1-1; D unclear. This CDR3 is built from 11 residues. V shed 2 bases and J shed 7 bases, with 5 bases lying between them. The germline gives CDR1 MDHEN, CDR2 SYDVKM. The CDR3 sequence is CASSLNREAFF. CDR3 in DNA: TGTGCCAGCAGTTTAAACCGTGAAGCTTTCTTT. The whole variable domain, filled in from reference TRBV28 and TRBJ1-1, reads DVKVTQSSRYLVKRTGEKVFLECVQDMDHENMFWYRQDPGLGLRLIYFSYDVKMKEKGDIPEGYSVSREKKERFSLILESASTNQTSMYLCASSLNREAFFGQGTRLTVV.

This clone is a singleton in its sample. The chain has TRBV19 and TRBJ2-1; a possible D gene is TRBD1 (5 bases). This CDR3 is built from 15 residues. V lost 3 bases, J lost 4 bases, and 13 bases lay in between. CDR1 is LNHDA, CDR2 SQIVND, per germline (reference sequence). The CDR3 coding sequence is TGTGCCAGTAGTATGTGGGGCAGGCTATACAATGAGCAGTTCTTC. It codes for CASSMWGRLYNEQFF.